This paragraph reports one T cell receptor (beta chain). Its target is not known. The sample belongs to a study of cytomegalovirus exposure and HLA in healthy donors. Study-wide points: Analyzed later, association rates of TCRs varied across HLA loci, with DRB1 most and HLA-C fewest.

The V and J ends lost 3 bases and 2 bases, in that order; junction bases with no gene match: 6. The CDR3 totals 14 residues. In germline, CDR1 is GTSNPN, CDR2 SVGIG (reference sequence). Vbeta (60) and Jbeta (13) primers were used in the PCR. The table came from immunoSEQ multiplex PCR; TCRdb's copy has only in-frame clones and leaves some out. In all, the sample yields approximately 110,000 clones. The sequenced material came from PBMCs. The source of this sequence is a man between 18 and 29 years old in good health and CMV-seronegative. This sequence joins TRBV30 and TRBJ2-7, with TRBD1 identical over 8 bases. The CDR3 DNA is TGTGCCTGGAGCGGACAGACAGGGGCCTACGAGCAGTACTTC. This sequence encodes CAWSGQTGAYEQYF.